One and the same sample provided the 10 T cell receptor beta chains below, sequenced in a study of tumor-infiltrating lymphocytes in oesophageal squamous cell carcinoma. TCRdb independently ran MiXCR on the PCR reads; one entry per CDR3 protein. The table includes about 12,000 distinct CDR3 sequences, around 54% detected once. The sample comprised esophageal tumor tissue. The source is a female donor with esophageal squamous cell carcinoma.

The sample holds many counts of this clonotype. The chain links TRBV20-1 to TRBJ2-6; D possibly corresponds to TRBD2 (5 bases). The ends were cut back, 0 bases at V and 2 bases at J, with 8 bases in the middle. Germline CDR1 DFQATT, CDR2 SNEGSKA (reference sequence). The CDR3 consists of 15 residues. For the CDR3, the DNA is TGCAGTGCTAGAGATCCCGGGACTGGGGCCAACGTCCTGACTTTC. Translated: CSARDPGTGANVLTF.

Points on this clonotype: The junction departs from germline at one end; a sequencing error may be responsible. J is TRBJ2-1 and V is TRBV12-3 or TRBV12-4; D tentatively fits TRBD1 or TRBD2 (5 bases each). This CDR3 region has 15 residues. The chain's CDR3 is CASCTSGTSHNEQFF. The CDR3 DNA reads TGTGCCAGCTGCACTTCGGGGACCTCCCACAATGAGCAGTTCTTC.

This clonotype was detected a few times. The J gene is TRBJ2-2, the V gene TRBV5-1; 13 positions agree with TRBD2. CDR3 length equals 17 residues. With 5 bases clipped from V and 1 base from J, the junction kept 5 bases outside the gene matches. The V gene's germline CDR1 is SGHRS and CDR2 YFSETQ. CDR3 in DNA: TGCGCCAGCAGAGGACTAGCGGGAGTGGGGAACACCGGGGAGCTGTTTTTT. It yields the protein CASRGLAGVGNTGELFF.

This chain links TRBV7-6 with TRBJ2-2, with D unclear. V was clipped by 5 bases and J by 6 bases, with 10 bases between them. Germline assignment: CDR1 SGHVS and CDR2 FNYEAQ. This CDR3 is 13 amino acids long. DNA for the CDR3: TGTGCCAGCAGCAAACGGAATCCCGGGGAGCTGTTTTTT. This codes for CASSKRNPGELFF.

This clonotype was observed many times. This chain uses TRBV27 with TRBJ2-4; no clear D gene. Between the trimmed V and J ends, which lost 6 bases and 1 base, there was a span of 10 bases. Germline-derived CDR1 and CDR2 are MNHEY and SMNVEV (reference sequence). The CDR3 is made up of 14 amino acids. The CDR3 sequence is CASSQGRAKNIQYF. CDR3 sequence (DNA): TGTGCCAGCAGCCAAGGTCGGGCCAAAAACATTCAGTACTTC.

J is TRBJ2-3 and V is TRBV7-9; D is undetermined. Matching the DNA end better, TRBJ1-2 makes the J call doubtful. Germline CDR1 is SEHNR and CDR2 is FQNEAQ (reference sequence). This CDR3 is built from 12 residues. The CDR3 sequence is CASSLVYYGYTF. CDR3 bases: TGTGCCAGCAGCTTAGTATACTATGGCTACACCTTC.

This clonotype showed up just once. The chain employs TRBV7-6 and TRBJ2-5; D is unresolved. Near its end, the DNA agrees better with TRBJ2-1, so the J call may be wrong. Germline V gene data show CDR1 as SGHVS and CDR2 as FNYEAQ. The CDR3 extends over 12 amino acids. CDR3 region: CASSAGSNEQFF. CDR3 nucleotides: TGTGCCAGCAGCGCTGGGTCCAATGAGCAGTTCTTC.

The chain carries TRBV7-3 and TRBJ1-2; possibly TRBD1 for D (5 bases). This CDR3 comprises 13 residues. CDR1 is SGHTA, CDR2 FQGTGA, per germline. V lost 3 bases, J lost 4 bases, and 9 bases lay in between. In DNA form, the CDR3 reads TGTGCCAGCAGCTTCGGGGGGAGCTATGGCTACACCTTC. Protein product: CASSFGGSYGYTF.

By share of the sample, this clonotype is medium-sized (0.01 to 0.1%). J is TRBJ2-2 and V is TRBV7-9; a possible D gene is TRBD1 (6 bases). There are 14 residues in the CDR3. Germline CDR1 reads SEHNR; CDR2 reads FQNEAQ (reference sequence). Between the trimmed V and J ends, which lost 2 bases and 5 bases, there was a span of 9 bases. The CDR3 protein is CASSLITGTGELFF. CDR3 coding DNA: TGTGCCAGCAGCTTAATCACAGGGACCGGGGAGCTGTTTTTT.

This clonotype was counted ten times or more. With a much larger clone just one base away, this may be a read error. The J gene is TRBJ2-5, the V gene TRBV7-9; TRBD2 matches 7 bases. CDR1 is SEHNR, CDR2 FQNEAQ, per germline (reference sequence). The V gene end was trimmed by 5 bases and the J gene end by 11 bases; junction bases not matched to a gene: 20. CDR3 size: 16 residues. The CDR3 coding sequence is TGTGCCAGCAGCGCCGACCTAGCGGACCCCTACAATGAGCAGTACTTC. Translated, it gives CASSADLADPYNEQYF. Based on the CDR3 plus reference TRBV7-9 and TRBJ2-5, the full variable domain is DTGVSQNPRHKITKRGQNVTFRCDPISEHNRLYWYRQTLGQGPEFLTYFQNEAQLEKSRLLSDRFSAERPKGSFSTLEIQRTEQGDSAMYLCASSADLADPYNEQYFGPGTRLLVL.